A selection of T cell receptor beta chains follows, all from one sample in a study of blood T cell repertoires in COVID-19. Produced via immunoSEQ multiplex PCR; TCRdb's table is partial and in-frame only. The repertoire includes a few hundred thousand clones, approximately 81% of them detected once, and roughly 3.6% sits in the top ten. Sequenced input: peripheral blood. All receptors derive from a young woman with acute or convalescent COVID-19. Each CDR3 is given with its conserved first and last residue. D genes are given only for firm matches. Size is omitted from some rows. Given values are once, few, many or a class for expanded clones.

TRBJ1-5	TRBV5-5	TRBD1	once	TGTGCCAGCAGCTTGGCCCTGGGGACAGGGATCGATCAGCCCCAGCATTTT	CASSLALGTGIDQPQHF
TRBJ1-2	TRBV19	-	-	TGTGCCAGTACCCCCCGGGATCCCATATATGGCTACACCTTC	CASTPRDPIYGYTF
TRBJ2-1	TRBV12-3/TRBV12-4	TRBD1	-	TGTGCCAGCAGTAAAGGACAGGGGTTTGAGCAGTTCTTC	CASSKGQGFEQFF
TRBJ2-3	TRBV30	TRBD2	-	TGTGCCTGGAGGACTAGCGGGGGCGGAGATACGCAGTATTTT	CAWRTSGGGDTQYF
TRBJ1-2	TRBV27	-	-	TGTGCCAGCAGTTTCCCAGGGTGGTATGGCTACACCTTC	CASSFPGWYGYTF
TRBJ2-1	TRBV7-2	-	-	TGTGCCAGCAGCTTATTTAAATCATCGGTTCTTCTGAATGAGCAGTTCTTC	CASSLFKSSVLLNEQFF
TRBJ2-7	TRBV7-8	TRBD1	-	TGTGCCAGCAGCTGGGACAGGGGTAACTACGAGCAGTACTTC	CASSWDRGNYEQYF
TRBJ2-3	TRBV10-1	-	-	TGCGCCAGCAGTGATAGAGGATCCGATGATACGCAGTATTTT	CASSDRGSDDTQYF
TRBJ1-4	TRBV6-6	TRBD1	-	TGTGCCAGCAGTTACCCGCCTGACAGGGTGACAAAACTGTTTTTT	CASSYPPDRVTKLFF
TRBJ2-5	TRBV13	TRBD1	-	TGTGCCAGCAGCCTCACAGGGGTCACGGAAGAGACCCAGTACTTC	CASSLTGVTEETQYF
TRBJ2-3	TRBV2	-	-	TGTGCCAGCAGTGACGAGGGAGTCGTCGGCACAGATACGCAGTATTTT	CASSDEGVVGTDTQYF
TRBJ2-7	TRBV9	TRBD2	-	TGTGCCAGCAGCGTAGACAGCGGGGGTATGTACGAGCAGTACTTC	CASSVDSGGMYEQYF
TRBJ1-4	TRBV6-5	TRBD1	-	TGTGCCAGCAGTAGCACCGGGACAGCTGGGGAAAAACTGTTTTTT	CASSSTGTAGEKLFF
TRBJ1-6	TRBV5-6	-	-	TGTGCCAGCAGCGTCGATAATTCACCCCTCCACTTT	CASSVDNSPLHF
TRBJ1-1	TRBV20-1	TRBD1	-	TGCAGTGCCAGTAGACAGGGGGCAAAGACTGAAGCTTTCTTT	CSASRQGAKTEAFF
TRBJ1-2	TRBV3-1/TRBV3-2	TRBD1	once	TGTGCCAGCAGCCCCGCCGCAGGGGGTGGTGGCTACACCTTC	CASSPAAGGGGYTF
TRBJ2-4	TRBV28	-	-	TGTGCCAGCAGTTTACTGAATCCCGGAGGGAAAAACATTCAGTACTTC	CASSLLNPGGKNIQYF
TRBJ1-5	TRBV9	TRBD1	-	TGTGCCAGCAGCGTAGGGGACAGGGAGTTTGACAATCAGCCCCAGCATTTT	CASSVGDREFDNQPQHF
TRBJ2-7	TRBV5-1	-	few	TGCGCCAGCAGCTTGGCCTCAGGGGCCTACGAGCAGTACTTC	CASSLASGAYEQYF
TRBJ2-5	TRBV7-7	-	-	TGTGCCAGCAGCCTTAATACAGGGACCCAAGAGACCCAGTACTTC	CASSLNTGTQETQYF
TRBJ2-4	TRBV19	-	-	TGTGCCAGTAGTACGGAGGTGAGAAACATTCAGTACTTC	CASSTEVRNIQYF
TRBJ2-3	TRBV6-5	-	-	TGTGCCAGCAGCAACTCCTTATTCACAGATACGCAGTATTTT	CASSNSLFTDTQYF
TRBJ2-3	TRBV7-9	TRBD1	-	TGTGCCAGCAGCCTCAAGTACGGGACAGGGAATGCAGATACGCAGTATTTT	CASSLKYGTGNADTQYF
TRBJ2-2	TRBV5-1	TRBD2	-	TGCGCCAGCACTACCGGGGGGGCGGTCACCGGGGAGCTGTTTTTT	CASTTGGAVTGELFF
TRBJ1-3	TRBV19	TRBD1	-	TGTGCCAGTAGTGGACAGGGCGCCGGAAACACCATATATTTT	CASSGQGAGNTIYF
TRBJ2-1	TRBV12-5	-	-	TGTGCTAGTGTCCGAGACAATCGTTACAATGAGCAGTTCTTC	CASVRDNRYNEQFF
TRBJ1-2	TRBV2	-	-	TGTGCCAGCAGACGCGGAGAAGCTAACTATGGCTACACCTTC	CASRRGEANYGYTF
TRBJ2-7	TRBV19	TRBD2	-	TGTGCCAGTTCGGTCGGGACTAGCGGCCACGAGCAGTACTTC	CASSVGTSGHEQYF
TRBJ2-3	TRBV6-5	-	-	TGTGCCAGCAGTTACTCGTCAGGACTCAGCACAGATACGCAGTATTTT	CASSYSSGLSTDTQYF
TRBJ2-4	TRBV5-1	-	-	TGCGCCAGCAGCTTGGACAATCTAGCCAAAAACATTCAGTACTTC	CASSLDNLAKNIQYF
TRBJ2-3	TRBV28	-	-	TGTGCCAGCACCTTAGCGGCCGAGGGAACAGATACGCAGTATTTT	CASTLAAEGTDTQYF
TRBJ1-3	TRBV5-1	-	-	TGCGCCAGCAGCTCCGACAGTGTGTCTGGAAACACCATATATTTT	CASSSDSVSGNTIYF
TRBJ1-1	TRBV10-3	-	-	TGTGCCATCAACCCGGGGGGAGGGCGGATTGAAGCTTTCTTT	CAINPGGGRIEAFF
TRBJ1-3	TRBV9	TRBD1	few	TGTGCCAGCAGCCCCCGACAGGGTGACACCATATATTTT	CASSPRQGDTIYF
TRBJ1-4	TRBV24-1	-	-	TGTGCCACCAGTCGCGGAGGCTTCAATAATGAAAAACTGTTTTTT	CATSRGGFNNEKLFF